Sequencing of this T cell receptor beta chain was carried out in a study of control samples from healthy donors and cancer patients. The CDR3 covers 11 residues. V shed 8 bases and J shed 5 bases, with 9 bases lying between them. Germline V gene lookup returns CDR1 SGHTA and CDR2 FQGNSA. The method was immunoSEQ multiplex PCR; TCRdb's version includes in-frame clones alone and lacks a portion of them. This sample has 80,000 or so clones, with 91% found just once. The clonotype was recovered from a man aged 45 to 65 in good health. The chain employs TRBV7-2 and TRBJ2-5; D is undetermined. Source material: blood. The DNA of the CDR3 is TGTGCCAGCTCAGAAGGGGAGACCCAGTACTTC. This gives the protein CASSEGETQYF. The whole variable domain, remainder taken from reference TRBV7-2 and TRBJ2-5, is GAGVSQSPSNKVTEKGKDVELRCDPISGHTALYWYRQSLGQGLEFLIYFQGNSAPDKSGLPSDRFSAERTGGSVSTLTIQRTQQEDSAVYLCASSEGETQYFGPGTRLLVL.